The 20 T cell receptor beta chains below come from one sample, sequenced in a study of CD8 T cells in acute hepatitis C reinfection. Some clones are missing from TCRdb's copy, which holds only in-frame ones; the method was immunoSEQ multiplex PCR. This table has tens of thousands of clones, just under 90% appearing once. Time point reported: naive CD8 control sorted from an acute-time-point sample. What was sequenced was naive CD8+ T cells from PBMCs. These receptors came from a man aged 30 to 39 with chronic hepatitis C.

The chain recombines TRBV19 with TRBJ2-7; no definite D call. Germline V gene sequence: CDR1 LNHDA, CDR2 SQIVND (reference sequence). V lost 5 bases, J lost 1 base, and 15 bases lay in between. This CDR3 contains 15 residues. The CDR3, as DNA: TGTGCCAGTAGTGTCGGACGTCCGAGTTCCTACGAGCAGTACTTC. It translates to CASSVGRPSSYEQYF.

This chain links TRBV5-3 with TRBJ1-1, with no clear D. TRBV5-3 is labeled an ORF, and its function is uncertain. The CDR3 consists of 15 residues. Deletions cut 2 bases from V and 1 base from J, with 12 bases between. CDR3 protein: CARSFSLGWNTEAFF. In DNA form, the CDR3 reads TGTGCCAGAAGCTTCTCGCTCGGGTGGAACACTGAAGCTTTCTTT.

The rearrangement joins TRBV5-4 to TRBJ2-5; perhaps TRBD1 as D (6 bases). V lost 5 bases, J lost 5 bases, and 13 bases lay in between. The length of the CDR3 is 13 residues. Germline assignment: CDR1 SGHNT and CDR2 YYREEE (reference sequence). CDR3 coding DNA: TGTGCCAGCAGAACAGGGATCCGGGAGACCCAGTACTTC. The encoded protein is CASRTGIRETQYF.

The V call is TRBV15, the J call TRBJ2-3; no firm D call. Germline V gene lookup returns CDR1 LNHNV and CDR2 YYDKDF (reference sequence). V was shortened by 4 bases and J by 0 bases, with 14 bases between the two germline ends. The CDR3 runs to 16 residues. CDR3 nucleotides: TGTGCCACCAGCAAAGGTGACTCCTCTAGCACAGATACGCAGTATTTT. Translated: CATSKGDSSSTDTQYF.

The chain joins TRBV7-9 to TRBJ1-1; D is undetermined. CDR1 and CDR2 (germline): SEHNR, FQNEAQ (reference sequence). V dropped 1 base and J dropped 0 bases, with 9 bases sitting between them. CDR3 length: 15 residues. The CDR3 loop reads CASSLVTGLNTEAFF. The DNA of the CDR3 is TGTGCCAGCAGCTTAGTGACGGGGTTGAACACTGAAGCTTTCTTT.

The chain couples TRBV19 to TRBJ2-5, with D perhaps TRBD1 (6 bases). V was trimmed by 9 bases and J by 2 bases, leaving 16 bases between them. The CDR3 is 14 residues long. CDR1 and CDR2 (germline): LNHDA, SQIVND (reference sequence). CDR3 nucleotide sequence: TGTGCCAGCACCACAGGGCCCCCTCAAGAGACCCAGTACTTC. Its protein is CASTTGPPQETQYF.

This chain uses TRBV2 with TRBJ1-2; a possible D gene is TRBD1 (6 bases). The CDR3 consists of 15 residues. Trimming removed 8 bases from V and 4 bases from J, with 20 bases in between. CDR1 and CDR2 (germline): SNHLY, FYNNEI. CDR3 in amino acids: CASESPGGKIYGYTF. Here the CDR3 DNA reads TGTGCCAGCGAAAGCCCGGGGGGCAAGATCTATGGCTACACCTTC.

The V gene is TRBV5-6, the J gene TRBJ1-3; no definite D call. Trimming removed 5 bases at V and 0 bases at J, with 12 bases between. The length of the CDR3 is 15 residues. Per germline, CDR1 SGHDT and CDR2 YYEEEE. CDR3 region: CASRKGRASGNTIYF. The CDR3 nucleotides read TGTGCCAGCAGAAAAGGACGGGCCTCTGGAAACACCATATATTTT. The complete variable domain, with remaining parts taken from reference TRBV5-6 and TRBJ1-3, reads DAGVTQSPTHLIKTRGQQVTLRCSPKSGHDTVSWYQQALGQGPQFIFQYYEEEERQRGNFPDRFSGHQFPNYSSELNVNALLLGDSALYLCASRKGRASGNTIYFGEGSWLTVV.

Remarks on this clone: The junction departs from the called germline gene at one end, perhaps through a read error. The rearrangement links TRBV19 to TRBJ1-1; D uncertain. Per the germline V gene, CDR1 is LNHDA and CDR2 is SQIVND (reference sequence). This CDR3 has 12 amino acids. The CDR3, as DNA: TGTGCCAATAGTGCGGGCGGCATTGAAGCTTTCTTT. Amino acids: CANSAGGIEAFF.

In nucleotides, the CDR3 is TGTGCCAGCAGCTCACGACACTCTCTAAGCTCCTACAATGAGCAGTTCTTC. Protein: CASSSRHSLSSYNEQFF. V usage is TRBV11-2 and J usage is TRBJ2-1; no definite D call. V was shortened by 4 bases and J by 0 bases, with 16 bases between the two germline ends. The germline gives CDR1 SGHAT, CDR2 FQNNGV. The CDR3 has 17 residues.

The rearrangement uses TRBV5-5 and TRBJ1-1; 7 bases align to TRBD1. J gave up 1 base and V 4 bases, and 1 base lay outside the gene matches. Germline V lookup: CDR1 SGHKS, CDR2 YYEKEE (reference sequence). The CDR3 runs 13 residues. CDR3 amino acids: CASSRTGNTEAFF. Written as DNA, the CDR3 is TGTGCCAGCAGCAGGACAGGGAACACTGAAGCTTTCTTT.

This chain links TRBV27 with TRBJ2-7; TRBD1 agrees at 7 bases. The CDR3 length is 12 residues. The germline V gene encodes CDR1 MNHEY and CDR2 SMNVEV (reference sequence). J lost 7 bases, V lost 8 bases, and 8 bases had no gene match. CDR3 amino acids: CASSTGDLEQYF. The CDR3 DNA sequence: TGTGCCAGCTCAACAGGGGATCTTGAGCAGTACTTC.

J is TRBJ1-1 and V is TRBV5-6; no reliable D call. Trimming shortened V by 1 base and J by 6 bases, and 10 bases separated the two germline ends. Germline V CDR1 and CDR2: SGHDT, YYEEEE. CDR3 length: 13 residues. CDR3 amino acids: CASSLRSNPEAFF. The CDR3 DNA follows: TGTGCCAGCAGCTTGAGGAGCAACCCTGAAGCTTTCTTT.

CDR3 loop: CASSVTSDSYNEQFF. DNA of the CDR3: TGTGCCAGCAGCGTTACTAGCGACTCCTACAATGAGCAGTTCTTC. The rearrangement links TRBV9 to TRBJ2-1; 7 bases agree with TRBD2. Germline CDR1 SGDLS, CDR2 YYNGEE. Unmatched junction bases numbered 2, after V lost 2 bases and J lost 0 bases. The CDR3 spans 15 residues.

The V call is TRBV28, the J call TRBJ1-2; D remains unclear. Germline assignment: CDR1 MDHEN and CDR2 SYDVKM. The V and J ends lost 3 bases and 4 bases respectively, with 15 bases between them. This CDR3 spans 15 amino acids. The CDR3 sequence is CASSFRGGISYGYTF. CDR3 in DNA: TGTGCCAGCAGTTTTCGTGGCGGTATTTCCTATGGCTACACCTTC.

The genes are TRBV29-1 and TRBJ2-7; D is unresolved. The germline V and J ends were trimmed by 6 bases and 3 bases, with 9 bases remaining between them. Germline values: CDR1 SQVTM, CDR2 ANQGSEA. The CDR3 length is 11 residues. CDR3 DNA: TGCAGCGTCCTCAGGAACTACGAGCAGTACTTC. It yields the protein CSVLRNYEQYF.

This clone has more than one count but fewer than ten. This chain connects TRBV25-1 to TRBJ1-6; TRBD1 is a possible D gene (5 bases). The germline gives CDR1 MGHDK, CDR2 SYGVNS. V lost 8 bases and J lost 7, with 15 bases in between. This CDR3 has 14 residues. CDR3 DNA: TGTGCCAGCGGGACGGAGAGCCTGAATTCACCCCTCCACTTT. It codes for CASGTESLNSPLHF.

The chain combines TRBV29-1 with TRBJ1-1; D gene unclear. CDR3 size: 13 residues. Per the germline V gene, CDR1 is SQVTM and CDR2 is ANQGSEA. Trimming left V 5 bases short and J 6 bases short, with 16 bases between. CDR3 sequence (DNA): TGCAGCGTTCCCCTTGGACTACAAGCTGAAGCTTTCTTT. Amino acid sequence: CSVPLGLQAEAFF. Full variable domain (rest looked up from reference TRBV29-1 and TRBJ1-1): SAVISQKPSRDICQRGTSLTIQCQVDSQVTMMFWYRQQPGQSLTLIATANQGSEATYESGFVIDKFPISRPNLTFSTLTVSNMSPEDSSIYLCSVPLGLQAEAFFGQGTRLTVV.

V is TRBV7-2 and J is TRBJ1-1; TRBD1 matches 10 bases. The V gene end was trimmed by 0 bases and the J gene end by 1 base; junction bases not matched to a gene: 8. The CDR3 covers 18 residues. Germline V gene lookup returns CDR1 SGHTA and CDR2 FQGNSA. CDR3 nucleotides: TGTGCCAGCAGCTTAGCCCCGGCCGGGACAGGGGCGAACACTGAAGCTTTCTTT. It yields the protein CASSLAPAGTGANTEAFF.

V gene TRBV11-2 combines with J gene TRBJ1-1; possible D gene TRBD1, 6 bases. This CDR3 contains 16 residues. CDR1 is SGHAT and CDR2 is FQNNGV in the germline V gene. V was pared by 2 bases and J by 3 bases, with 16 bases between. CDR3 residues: CASSLRAGGPDTEAFF. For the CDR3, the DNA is TGTGCCAGCAGCTTAAGGGCGGGGGGCCCGGACACTGAAGCTTTCTTT.